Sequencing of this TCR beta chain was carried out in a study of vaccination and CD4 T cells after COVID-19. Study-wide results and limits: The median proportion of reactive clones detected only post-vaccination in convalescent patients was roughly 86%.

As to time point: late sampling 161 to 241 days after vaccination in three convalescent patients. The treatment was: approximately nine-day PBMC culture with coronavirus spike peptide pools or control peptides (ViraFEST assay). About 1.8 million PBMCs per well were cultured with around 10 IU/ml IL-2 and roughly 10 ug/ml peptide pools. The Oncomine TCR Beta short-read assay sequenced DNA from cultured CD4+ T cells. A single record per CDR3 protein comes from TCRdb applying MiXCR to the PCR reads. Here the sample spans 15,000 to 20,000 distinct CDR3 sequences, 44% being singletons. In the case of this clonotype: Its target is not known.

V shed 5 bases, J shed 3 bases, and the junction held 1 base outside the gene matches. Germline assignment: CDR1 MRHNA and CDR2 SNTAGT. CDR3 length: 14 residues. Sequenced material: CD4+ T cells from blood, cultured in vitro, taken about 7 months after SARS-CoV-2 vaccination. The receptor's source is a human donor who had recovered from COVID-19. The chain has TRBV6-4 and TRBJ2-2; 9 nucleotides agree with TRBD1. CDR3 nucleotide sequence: TGTGCCAGCAGTCGGGACAGGGACACCGGGGAGCTGTTTTTT. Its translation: CASSRDRDTGELFF.